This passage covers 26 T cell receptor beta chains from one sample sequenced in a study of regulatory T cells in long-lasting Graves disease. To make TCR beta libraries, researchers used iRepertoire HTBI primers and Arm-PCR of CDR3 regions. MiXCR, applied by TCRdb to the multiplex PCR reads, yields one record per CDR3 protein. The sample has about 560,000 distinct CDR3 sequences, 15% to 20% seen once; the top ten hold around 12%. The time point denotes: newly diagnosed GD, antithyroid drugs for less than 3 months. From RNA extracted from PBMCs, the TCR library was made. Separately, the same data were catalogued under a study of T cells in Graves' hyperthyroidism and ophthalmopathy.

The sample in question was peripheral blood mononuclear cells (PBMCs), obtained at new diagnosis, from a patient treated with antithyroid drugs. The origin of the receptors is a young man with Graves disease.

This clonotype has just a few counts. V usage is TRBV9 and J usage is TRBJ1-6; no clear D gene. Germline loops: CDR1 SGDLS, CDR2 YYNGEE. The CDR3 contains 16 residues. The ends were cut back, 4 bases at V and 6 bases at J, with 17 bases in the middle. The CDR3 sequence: CASSSPDGLTNSPLHF. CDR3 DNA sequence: TGTGCCAGCAGCTCACCGGACGGGCTGACTAATTCACCCCTCCACTTT.

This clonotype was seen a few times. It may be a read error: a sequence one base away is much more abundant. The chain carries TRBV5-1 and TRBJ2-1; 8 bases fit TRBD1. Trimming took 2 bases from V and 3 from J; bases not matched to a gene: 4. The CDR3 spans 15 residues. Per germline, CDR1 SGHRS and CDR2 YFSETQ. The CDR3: CASSFWGQDYNEQFF. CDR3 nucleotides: TGCGCCAGCAGCTTCTGGGGACAGGACTACAATGAGCAGTTCTTC.

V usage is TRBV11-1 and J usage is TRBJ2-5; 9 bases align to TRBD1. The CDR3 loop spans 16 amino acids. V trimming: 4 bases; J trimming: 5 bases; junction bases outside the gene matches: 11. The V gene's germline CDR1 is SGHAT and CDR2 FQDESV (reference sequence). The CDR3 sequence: CASSYSRDREWETQYF. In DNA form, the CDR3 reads TGTGCCAGCAGCTATAGTCGGGACAGGGAATGGGAGACCCAGTACTTC.

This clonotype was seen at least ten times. This chain's CDR3 is CASSLGASGDEQFF. The CDR3 nucleotides are TGTGCCAGCAGCTTGGGGGCTAGCGGGGATGAGCAGTTCTTC. The genes are TRBV7-8 and TRBJ2-1; 9 bases fit TRBD2. The CDR3 spans 14 residues. The germline gives CDR1 SGHVS, CDR2 FQNEAQ. With V trimmed by 3 bases and J by 8 bases, 5 bases remained unmatched. The variable domain in full, completed from reference TRBV7-8 and TRBJ2-1, reads GAGVSQSPRYKVAKRGQDVALRCDPISGHVSLFWYQQALGQGPEFLTYFQNEAQLDKSGLPSDRFFAERPEGSVSTLKIQRTQQEDSAVYLCASSLGASGDEQFFGPGTRLTVL.

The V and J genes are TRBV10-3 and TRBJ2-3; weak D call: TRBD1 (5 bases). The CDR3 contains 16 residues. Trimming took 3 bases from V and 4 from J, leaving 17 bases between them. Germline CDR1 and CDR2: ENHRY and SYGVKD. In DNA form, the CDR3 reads TGTGCCATCAGTGACGAAAACAGGATCGAGGCAGATACGCAGTATTTT. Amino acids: CAISDENRIEADTQYF.

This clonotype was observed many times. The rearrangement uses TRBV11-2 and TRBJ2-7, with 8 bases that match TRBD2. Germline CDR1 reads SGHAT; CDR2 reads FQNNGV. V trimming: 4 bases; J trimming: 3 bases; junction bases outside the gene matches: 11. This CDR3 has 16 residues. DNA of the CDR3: TGTGCCAGCAGCTCTTACAAATTAGCGGGGAACTACGAGCAGTACTTC. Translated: CASSSYKLAGNYEQYF.

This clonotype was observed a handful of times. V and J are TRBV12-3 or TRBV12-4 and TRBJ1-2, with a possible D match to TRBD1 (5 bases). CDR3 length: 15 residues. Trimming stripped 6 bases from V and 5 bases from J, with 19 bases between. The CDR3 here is CASRPGGLEGYGYTF. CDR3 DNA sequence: TGTGCCAGCAGACCGGGGGGACTGGAGGGATATGGCTACACCTTC.

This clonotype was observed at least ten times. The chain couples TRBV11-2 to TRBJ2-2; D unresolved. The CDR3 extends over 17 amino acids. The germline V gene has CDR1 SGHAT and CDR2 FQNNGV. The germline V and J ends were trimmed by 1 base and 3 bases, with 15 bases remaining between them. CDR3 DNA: TGTGCCAGCAGCTTAGTTCTGGCATCCCCCGACACCGGGGAGCTGTTTTTT. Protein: CASSLVLASPDTGELFF. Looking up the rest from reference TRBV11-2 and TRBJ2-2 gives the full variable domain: EAGVAQSPRYKIIEKRQSVAFWCNPISGHATLYWYQQILGQGPKLLIQFQNNGVVDDSQLPKDRFSAERLKGVDSTLKIQPAKLEDSAVYLCASSLVLASPDTGELFFGEGSRLTVL.

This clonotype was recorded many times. The CDR3: CAIRGQGGNQPQHF. In DNA, the CDR3 is TGTGCCATCAGGGGACAGGGTGGCAATCAGCCCCAGCATTTT. The chain has TRBV10-3 and TRBJ1-5, with TRBD1 matching over 9 bases. V lost 6 bases to trimming and J lost 2 bases; unmatched junction nucleotides: 2. This CDR3 comprises 14 residues. Germline CDR1 and CDR2: ENHRY and SYGVKD.

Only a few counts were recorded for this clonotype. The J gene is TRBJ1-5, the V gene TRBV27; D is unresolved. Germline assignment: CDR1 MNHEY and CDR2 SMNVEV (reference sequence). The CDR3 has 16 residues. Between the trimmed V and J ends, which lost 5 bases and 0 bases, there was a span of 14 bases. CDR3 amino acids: CASSRALVDSNQPQHF. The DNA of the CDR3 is TGTGCCAGCAGTCGGGCCTTAGTTGATAGCAATCAGCCCCAGCATTTT.

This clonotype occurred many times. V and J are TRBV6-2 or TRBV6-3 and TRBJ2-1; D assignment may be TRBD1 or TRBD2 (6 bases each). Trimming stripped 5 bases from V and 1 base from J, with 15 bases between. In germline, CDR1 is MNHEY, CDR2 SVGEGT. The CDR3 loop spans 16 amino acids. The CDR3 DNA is TGTGCCAGCAGTGAAGGCAGGGGACTTTCCTACAATGAGCAGTTCTTC. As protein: CASSEGRGLSYNEQFF.

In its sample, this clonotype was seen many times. The CDR3, as DNA: TGCGCCAGCAGCTTGGATGTGGGGGGAAATGAAAAACTGTTTTTT. Translated, it gives CASSLDVGGNEKLFF. The chain uses TRBV5-1 and TRBJ1-4; D is possibly TRBD1 (5 bases). The V end was cut by 0 bases, the J end by 5 bases, with 11 bases between. Germline assignment: CDR1 SGHRS and CDR2 YFSETQ. The CDR3 runs to 15 residues.

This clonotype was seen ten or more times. As DNA, the CDR3 is TGTGCCAGCACTCCGGGCAGGGGGGACTATGGCTACACCTTC. Protein: CASTPGRGDYGYTF. The chain couples TRBV28 to TRBJ1-2, with 7 bases identical to TRBD1. The CDR3 is 14 residues long. V trimming: 7 bases; J trimming: 3 bases; junction bases outside the gene matches: 8. Germline V gives CDR1 MDHEN, CDR2 SYDVKM.

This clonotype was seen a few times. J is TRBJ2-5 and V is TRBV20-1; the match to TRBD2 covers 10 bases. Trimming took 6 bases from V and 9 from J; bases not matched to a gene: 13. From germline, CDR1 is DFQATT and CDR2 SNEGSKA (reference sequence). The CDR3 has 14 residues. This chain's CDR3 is CSASAASGGGAQYF. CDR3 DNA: TGCAGTGCGTCGGCCGCTAGCGGGGGAGGGGCCCAGTACTTC.

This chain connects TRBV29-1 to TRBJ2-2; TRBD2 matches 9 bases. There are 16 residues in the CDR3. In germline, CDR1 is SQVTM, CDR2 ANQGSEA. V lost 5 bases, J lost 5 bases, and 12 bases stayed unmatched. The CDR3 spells CSVLAGALSDTGELFF. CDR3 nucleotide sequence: TGCAGCGTTTTAGCGGGAGCGCTATCGGATACCGGGGAGCTGTTTTTT.

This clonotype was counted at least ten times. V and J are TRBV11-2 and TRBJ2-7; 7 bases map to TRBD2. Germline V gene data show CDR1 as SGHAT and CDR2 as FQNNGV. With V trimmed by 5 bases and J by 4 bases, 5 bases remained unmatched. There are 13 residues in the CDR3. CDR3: CASSPGLQYEQYF. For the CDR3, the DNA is TGTGCCAGCAGCCCGGGACTACAGTACGAGCAGTACTTC.

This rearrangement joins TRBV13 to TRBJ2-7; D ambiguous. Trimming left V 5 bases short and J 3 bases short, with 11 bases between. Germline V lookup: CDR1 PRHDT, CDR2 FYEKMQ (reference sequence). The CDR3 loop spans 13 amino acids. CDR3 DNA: TGTGCCAGCAGCGGGCCACGAGACTACGAGCAGTACTTC. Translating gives CASSGPRDYEQYF.

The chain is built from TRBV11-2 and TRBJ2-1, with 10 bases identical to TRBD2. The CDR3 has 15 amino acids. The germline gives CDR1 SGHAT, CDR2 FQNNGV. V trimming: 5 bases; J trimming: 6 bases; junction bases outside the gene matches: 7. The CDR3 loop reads CASSRPAGGLNEQFF. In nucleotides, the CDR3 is TGTGCCAGCAGCCGCCCAGCGGGAGGGCTCAATGAGCAGTTCTTC.

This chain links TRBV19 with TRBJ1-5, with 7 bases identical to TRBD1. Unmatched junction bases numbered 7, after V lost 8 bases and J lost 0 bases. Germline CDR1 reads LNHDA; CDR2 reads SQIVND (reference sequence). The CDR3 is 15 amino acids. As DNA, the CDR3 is TGTGCCAGTGGCAGGGACAGATATAGCAATCAGCCCCAGCATTTT. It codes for CASGRDRYSNQPQHF.

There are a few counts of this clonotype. The CDR3 loop reads CASSRPWREGELFF. CDR3 in DNA: TGTGCCAGCAGCCGACCCTGGAGGGAGGGGGAGCTGTTTTTT. V gene TRBV7-9 combines with J gene TRBJ2-2; TRBD2 is a possible D gene (6 bases). V was cut by 5 bases and J by 8 bases, with 15 bases left in between. CDR1 is SEHNR, CDR2 FQNEAQ, per germline (reference sequence). This CDR3 spans 14 amino acids.

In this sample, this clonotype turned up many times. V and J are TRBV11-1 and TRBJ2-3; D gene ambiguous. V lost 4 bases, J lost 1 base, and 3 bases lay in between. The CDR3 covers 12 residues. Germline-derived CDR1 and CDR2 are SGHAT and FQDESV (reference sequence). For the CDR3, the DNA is TGTGCCAGCAGCTGGGGCACAGATACGCAGTATTTT. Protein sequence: CASSWGTDTQYF. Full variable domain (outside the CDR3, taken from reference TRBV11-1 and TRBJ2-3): EAEVAQSPRYKITEKSQAVAFWCDPISGHATLYWYRQILGQGPELLVQFQDESVVDDSQLPKDRFSAERLKGVDSTLKIQPAELGDSAMYLCASSWGTDTQYFGPGTRLTVL.

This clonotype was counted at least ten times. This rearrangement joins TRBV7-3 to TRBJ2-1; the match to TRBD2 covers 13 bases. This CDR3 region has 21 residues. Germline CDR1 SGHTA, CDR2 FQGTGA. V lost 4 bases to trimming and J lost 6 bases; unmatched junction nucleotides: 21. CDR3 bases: TGTGCCAGCAGCTCCACAACCCCCGGGACTAGCGGGATCTTAAAGGGCAATGAGCAGTTCTTC. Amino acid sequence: CASSSTTPGTSGILKGNEQFF.

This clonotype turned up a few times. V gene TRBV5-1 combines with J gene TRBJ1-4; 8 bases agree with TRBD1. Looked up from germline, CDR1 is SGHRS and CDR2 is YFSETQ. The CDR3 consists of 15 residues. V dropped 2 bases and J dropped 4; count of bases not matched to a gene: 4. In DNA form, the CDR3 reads TGCGCCAGCAGCTTCCAGGGGGCCGTTAATGAAAAACTGTTTTTT. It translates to CASSFQGAVNEKLFF.

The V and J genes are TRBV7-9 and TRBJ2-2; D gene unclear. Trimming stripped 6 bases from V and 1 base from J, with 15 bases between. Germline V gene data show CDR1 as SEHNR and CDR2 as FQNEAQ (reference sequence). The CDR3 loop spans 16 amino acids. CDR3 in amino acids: CASRKIGRMNTGELFF. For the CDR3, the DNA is TGTGCCAGCAGGAAGATCGGACGAATGAACACCGGGGAGCTGTTTTTT. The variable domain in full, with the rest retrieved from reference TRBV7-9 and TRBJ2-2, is DTGVSQNPRHKITKRGQNVTFRCDPISEHNRLYWYRQTLGQGPEFLTYFQNEAQLEKSRLLSDRFSAERPKGSFSTLEIQRTEQGDSAMYLCASRKIGRMNTGELFFGEGSRLTVL.

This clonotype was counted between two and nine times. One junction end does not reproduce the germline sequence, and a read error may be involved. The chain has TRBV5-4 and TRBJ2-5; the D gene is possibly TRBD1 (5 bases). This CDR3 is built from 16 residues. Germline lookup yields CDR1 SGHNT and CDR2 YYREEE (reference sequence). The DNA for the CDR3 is TGTGCCAGCAGCTCCCCCAGGGATATAGTCAGAGAGGCCCAGTACTTC. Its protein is CASSSPRDIVREAQYF.

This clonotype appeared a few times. This chain's CDR3 is CASSFTGTGFYEQYF. The CDR3 DNA sequence: TGTGCCAGCAGCTTCACCGGGACAGGATTCTACGAGCAGTACTTC. J is TRBJ2-7 and V is TRBV7-9; 8 positions agree with TRBD1. V shed 3 bases, J shed 3 bases, and the junction held 7 bases outside the gene matches. The germline gives CDR1 SEHNR, CDR2 FQNEAQ (reference sequence). The CDR3 has 15 residues.